This T cell receptor (beta chain) was recovered during a study of patients and donors after allogeneic stem cell transplantation. TCRdb recomputed calls from the RT-PCR reads with MiXCR, one row per CDR3 protein. The sample lists about 400,000 distinct CDR3 sequences, 16% seen once, with around 6.8% in the top ten. This clonotype showed up many times. Germline CDR1 reads LGHNA; CDR2 reads YSLEER. V lost 2 bases to trimming and J lost 4 bases, with 11 bases between them. The CDR3 sequence is 14 residues long. The sequence came from a human donor who was either an allogeneic HSCT recipient or a stem cell or donor lymphocyte infusion donor (not recorded which). It is not recorded whose cells these are; they may come from a transplant donor. The V and J genes are TRBV4-3 and TRBJ1-1; unclear D gene. The sample was blood, either unsorted or a sorted T cell fraction (not recorded which). The CDR3: CASSQRFKSTEAFF. CDR3 nucleotide sequence: TGCGCCAGCAGCCAAAGGTTTAAGAGCACTGAAGCTTTCTTT.